One sample yielded the 14 T cell receptor beta chains listed below, sequenced in a study of control samples from healthy donors and cancer patients. The table came from immunoSEQ multiplex PCR; TCRdb's copy has only in-frame clones and leaves some out. The sample records tens of thousands of clones, 89% being singletons. The specimen sequenced was PBMCs. All receptors derive from a man in his forties with colorectal cancer.

The CDR3 reads CASSVADRGGPQHF. As DNA, the CDR3 is TGTGCCAGCAGCGTAGCGGACAGGGGCGGGCCCCAGCATTTT. The rearrangement links TRBV9 to TRBJ1-5; 9 bases align to TRBD1. V trimming: 0 bases; J trimming: 9 bases; junction bases outside the gene matches: 4. The V gene's germline CDR1 is SGDLS and CDR2 YYNGEE. CDR3 length equals 14 residues.

The chain couples TRBV5-1 to TRBJ2-7; possible D gene TRBD1, 6 bases. Per germline, CDR1 SGHRS and CDR2 YFSETQ. The CDR3 totals 14 residues. V shed 4 bases and J shed 1 base, with 12 bases lying between them. CDR3 protein: CASSLTGSSYEQYF. The CDR3 nucleotides are TGCGCCAGCAGCCTGACAGGAAGTTCCTACGAGCAGTACTTC.

This clone was detected once. The V gene is TRBV4-1, the J gene TRBJ1-1; 7 nucleotides agree with TRBD1. Germline V gene data show CDR1 as MGHRA and CDR2 as YSYEKL. This CDR3 has 17 residues. V lost 4 bases to trimming and J lost 1 base; unmatched junction nucleotides: 12. The CDR3 DNA sequence: TGCGCCAGCAGCCCCATTCTAGGCGGGACAGCGAACACTGAAGCTTTCTTT. It encodes CASSPILGGTANTEAFF.

Of note for this clone: A junction end diverges from the germline sequence, so it may reflect a read error. The chain joins TRBV24-1 to TRBJ2-1; TRBD1 agrees at 7 bases. The CDR3 is 11 amino acids. Germline assignment: CDR1 KGHDR and CDR2 SFDVKD. CDR3 sequence (DNA): TGTGCCACCAGTGATGGGGACAGACTGGTCTTC. Its protein product is CATSDGDRLVF.

The chain joins TRBV19 to TRBJ1-4, with unresolved D. Germline V gene data show CDR1 as LNHDA and CDR2 as SQIVND (reference sequence). V lost 3 bases to trimming and J lost 0 bases, with 8 bases between them. The CDR3 is 15 residues long. The CDR3: CASSMQTATNEKLFF. The CDR3 DNA is TGTGCCAGTAGTATGCAGACTGCAACTAATGAAAAACTGTTTTTT.

V gene TRBV19 combines with J gene TRBJ2-1, with a weak D call TRBD2 (5 bases). The germline V gene encodes CDR1 LNHDA and CDR2 SQIVND (reference sequence). The V end was cut by 3 bases, the J end by 0 bases, with 9 bases between. The CDR3 is 15 amino acids. CDR3 coding DNA: TGTGCCAGTAGTATTCTGGGAGTCTCCTACAATGAGCAGTTCTTC. Amino acid sequence: CASSILGVSYNEQFF.

This clone was seen just once. The V gene is TRBV7-9, the J gene TRBJ1-2; 7 positions match TRBD1. CDR3 length: 15 residues. V was pared by 5 bases and J by 0 bases, with 6 bases of the junction left unmatched. Germline V gene lookup returns CDR1 SEHNR and CDR2 FQNEAQ (reference sequence). CDR3 sequence reads: CASSQVDRSNYGYTF. DNA for the CDR3: TGTGCCAGCAGCCAAGTGGACAGGTCTAACTATGGCTACACCTTC. The whole variable domain, remainder taken from reference TRBV7-9 and TRBJ1-2, is DTGVSQNPRHKITKRGQNVTFRCDPISEHNRLYWYRQTLGQGPEFLTYFQNEAQLEKSRLLSDRFSAERPKGSFSTLEIQRTEQGDSAMYLCASSQVDRSNYGYTFGSGTRLTVV.

The chain joins TRBV24-1 to TRBJ2-2; 8 bases are shared with TRBD2. Germline lookup yields CDR1 KGHDR and CDR2 SFDVKD. V shed 5 bases, J shed 3 bases, and the junction held 10 bases outside the gene matches. The CDR3 runs to 17 residues. The DNA for the CDR3 is TGTGCCACCAGTGGAATTAGCGGGAACGGGTACACCGGGGAGCTGTTTTTT. This sequence encodes CATSGISGNGYTGELFF.

The chain is built from TRBV27 and TRBJ2-7, with 14 bases fitting TRBD2. The germline V gene has CDR1 MNHEY and CDR2 SMNVEV (reference sequence). The J segment lost 2 bases and the V segment lost 4 bases, leaving 1 base of the junction unmatched. The CDR3 spans 15 residues. CDR3 DNA sequence: TGTGCCAGCAGTTCGGGACTAGCGGGAGCCTACGAGCAGTACTTC. It encodes CASSSGLAGAYEQYF.

This clone was seen just once. V gene TRBV12-3 or TRBV12-4 combines with J gene TRBJ1-5; tentative D call: TRBD1 (5 bases). V lost 6 bases to trimming and J lost 4 bases, with 10 bases between them. The CDR3 length is 13 residues. The CDR3 DNA sequence: TGTGCCAGCAGCCCGACAGAAAATCAGCCCCAGCATTTT. This codes for CASSPTENQPQHF.

This clone has a handful of counts. V is TRBV6-2 or TRBV6-3 and J is TRBJ1-6; D may be TRBD1 (5 bases). The CDR3 sequence is 19 residues long. The V end was cut by 0 bases, the J end by 0 bases, with 15 bases between. The germline CDR1 and CDR2 sequences are MNHEY and SVGEGT. CDR3 DNA sequence: TGTGCCAGCAGTTACTCTCGGGGGACGGCAAGCTCCTATAATTCACCCCTCCACTTT. Translating gives CASSYSRGTASSYNSPLHF.

The chain is built from TRBV15 and TRBJ1-1; TRBD1 matches 11 bases. Per the germline V gene, CDR1 is LNHNV and CDR2 is YYDKDF (reference sequence). CDR3 length: 15 residues. After removal of 3 bases from V and 6 bases from J, the junction contained 6 bases not matched to a gene. The DNA for the CDR3 is TGTGCCACCAGCAGTCTCGGACAGGGGGCGCCTGAAGCTTTCTTT. Protein: CATSSLGQGAPEAFF.

This clone was observed a few times. The chain uses TRBV11-2 and TRBJ1-2; perhaps TRBD1 as D (5 bases). CDR3 length: 12 amino acids. V was shortened by 4 bases and J by 4 bases, with 7 bases between the two germline ends. CDR1 and CDR2 from the germline V gene are SGHAT and FQNNGV. The DNA for the CDR3 is TGTGCCAGCAGCTCGGGGGTCTATGGCTACACCTTC. Protein sequence: CASSSGVYGYTF.

The chain's CDR3 is CASSIGLAASYEQYF. The CDR3 DNA follows: TGTGCCAGCAGTATCGGACTAGCGGCCTCCTACGAGCAGTACTTC. V gene TRBV28 combines with J gene TRBJ2-7, with 10 bases aligning to TRBD2. This CDR3 has 15 amino acids. V lost 5 bases, J lost 0 bases, and 4 bases stayed unmatched. Looked up from germline, CDR1 is MDHEN and CDR2 is SYDVKM.